The table lists the clone carrying this T cell receptor beta chain with many counts. Its target is unknown. The germline gives CDR1 GTSNPN, CDR2 SVGIG (reference sequence). The CDR3 totals 12 residues. Molecular barcoded adaptors covering alpha/delta and beta/gamma chains were used on 400 ng RNA. TCRdb fed the reads into MiXCR, producing one record per CDR3 protein. The data hold over 50,000 distinct CDR3 sequences, with around 21% observed a single time. The data stem from a study of read filtering for tumor transcriptome and immune sequencing. Study details: The cohort had about 16 men and 14 women aged about 47 to 80, mean around 63 years.

General study results and limits: Sorted CD138-negative bone marrow cells were not purified T cells.

Bone marrow was sampled from every patient at the time of active disease. The chain combines TRBV30 with TRBJ2-7; possible D gene TRBD1, 6 bases. Sequences were obtained from a population of CD138-negative cells sorted from bone marrow. The receptor's source is a donor at least 40 years old with multiple myeloma. Here the CDR3 DNA reads TGTGCCTGGAGTCCTGACTACGGACAGATCTTTGTC. This gives the protein CAWSPDYGQIFV.